The 14 T cell receptor beta chains reported below all come from one sample, sequenced in a study of blood T cell repertoires in COVID-19. Using immunoSEQ multiplex PCR, the repertoire was profiled, and TCRdb retains in-frame clones only, with some absent. The data contain more than 90,000 clones, approximately 86% of them singletons. The sequenced material came from peripheral blood. The receptors were gathered from a human donor in a cohort sampled during active COVID-19.

The rearrangement links TRBV5-6 to TRBJ1-1, with TRBD1 matching over 7 bases. The V gene end was trimmed by 2 bases and the J gene end by 0 bases; junction bases not matched to a gene: 7. Germline V gives CDR1 SGHDT, CDR2 YYEEEE. The CDR3 contains 16 residues. The CDR3 sequence: CASSLRGGRMNTEAFF. The CDR3 DNA reads TGTGCCAGCAGCTTAAGAGGGGGCAGGATGAACACTGAAGCTTTCTTT.

The rearrangement links TRBV5-6 to TRBJ2-7; the D gene is possibly TRBD2 (5 bases). Germline CDR1 and CDR2: SGHDT and YYEEEE. V lost 0 bases to trimming and J lost 6 bases, with 10 bases between them. CDR3 length equals 13 residues. The CDR3 is CASSLVGKGEQYF. CDR3 coding DNA: TGTGCCAGCAGCTTGGTCGGGAAGGGCGAGCAGTACTTC.

This chain links TRBV19 with TRBJ1-2; 8 bases map to TRBD1. The germline CDR1 and CDR2 sequences are LNHDA and SQIVND (reference sequence). Trimming took 6 bases from V and 2 from J; bases not matched to a gene: 5. This CDR3 is 14 amino acids long. DNA for the CDR3: TGTGCCAGTAGATCGACAGGGGAAAACTATGGCTACACCTTC. This translates into CASRSTGENYGYTF.

The chain couples TRBV19 to TRBJ1-1, with TRBD1 matching 7 bases. CDR1 is LNHDA, CDR2 SQIVND, per germline (reference sequence). This CDR3 region has 15 residues. J gave up 1 base and V 4 bases, and 6 bases lay outside the gene matches. This CDR3 is CASSTFDRANTEAFF. For the CDR3, the DNA is TGTGCCAGTAGTACTTTTGACAGGGCGAACACTGAAGCTTTCTTT.

This clone was recorded once. The chain combines TRBV11-3 with TRBJ2-5; 13 bases line up with TRBD2. The CDR3 contains 15 residues. Germline V gene sequence: CDR1 SGHNT, CDR2 YENEEA. The V and J ends lost 5 bases and 4 bases, in that order; junction bases with no gene match: 4. The CDR3 region has the DNA TGTGCCAGCAGCCCAGGACTAGCGGGGGTAGAGACCCAGTACTTC. Its translation is CASSPGLAGVETQYF. Full variable domain (missing parts from reference TRBV11-3 and TRBJ2-5): EAGVVQSPRYKIIEKKQPVAFWCNPISGHNTLYWYLQNLGQGPELLIRYENEEAVDDSQLPKDRFSAERLKGVDSTLKIQPAELGDSAVYLCASSPGLAGVETQYFGPGTRLLVL.

This clone showed up just a few times. V is TRBV7-3 and J is TRBJ2-1; maybe TRBD2 (7 bases). Germline V CDR1 and CDR2: SGHTA, FQGTGA. The CDR3 runs to 15 residues. V was pared by 1 base and J by 6 bases, with 13 bases between. The CDR3 here is CASSLMAGAPNEQFF. Here the CDR3 DNA reads TGTGCCAGCAGCTTAATGGCGGGGGCCCCCAATGAGCAGTTCTTC.

The chain has TRBV15 and TRBJ2-6; 8 bases are a match to TRBD2. Germline CDR1 is LNHNV and CDR2 is YYDKDF (reference sequence). The CDR3 sequence is 18 residues long. J gave up 3 bases and V 1 base, and 8 bases lay outside the gene matches. CDR3 amino acids: CATSRGGGSSRGANVLTF. The DNA for the CDR3 is TGTGCCACCAGCAGAGGCGGGGGGAGTAGCCGTGGGGCCAACGTCCTGACTTTC.

This clone showed up just a few times. V gene TRBV19 combines with J gene TRBJ2-7; D is ambiguous. V lost 6 bases and J 7 bases, leaving 16 bases between the germline ends. CDR1 LNHDA and CDR2 SQIVND come from the germline V gene (reference sequence). The CDR3 is made up of 13 amino acids. CDR3 DNA sequence: TGTGCCAGTAGCGAACTCCCCTCATTGGAGCAGTACTTC. This gives the protein CASSELPSLEQYF.

The rearrangement uses TRBV7-9 and TRBJ2-5, with D perhaps TRBD1 (7 bases). The V gene's germline CDR1 is SEHNR and CDR2 FQNEAQ (reference sequence). V shed 5 bases and J shed 0 bases, with 16 bases lying between them. This CDR3 has 16 amino acids. Written as DNA, the CDR3 is TGTGCCAGCAGCGGGGGGACAGATGTGGACCAAGAGACCCAGTACTTC. This codes for CASSGGTDVDQETQYF.

V gene TRBV21-1 combines with J gene TRBJ2-2; the table's D call TRBD2 went unverified against the DNA. TRBV21-1 is a listed pseudogene. The CDR3 contains 14 residues. CDR3 loop: CASSKPGSTGELFF. CDR3 coding DNA: TGTGCCAGCAGCAAGCCGGGTTCCACCGGGGAGCTGTTTTTT.

The V and J genes are TRBV11-2 and TRBJ1-2; tentative D call: TRBD1 (6 bases). The CDR3 has 14 residues. Germline V gives CDR1 SGHAT, CDR2 FQNNGV. Trimming cost V 4 bases and J 4 bases, with 13 bases left between them. The CDR3 protein is CASSSQGSLYGYTF. In DNA, the CDR3 is TGTGCCAGCAGCTCGCAGGGGTCCCTCTATGGCTACACCTTC.

The rearrangement joins TRBV7-9 to TRBJ2-1; 8 bases are shared with TRBD2. The length of the CDR3 is 15 residues. V lost 2 bases, J lost 8 bases, and 8 bases stayed unmatched. The V gene's germline CDR1 is SEHNR and CDR2 FQNEAQ (reference sequence). The CDR3 region has the DNA TGTGCCAGCAGCTTACCGGGGGGGCGAGTAGATGAGCAGTTCTTC. Translated: CASSLPGGRVDEQFF.

The chain has TRBV30 and TRBJ2-7, with D possibly TRBD1 on 6 matching bases. Deletions cut 2 bases from V and 4 bases from J, with 6 bases between. CDR1 and CDR2 (germline): GTSNPN, SVGIG (reference sequence). CDR3 size: 11 residues. The CDR3 is CAWSRGYEQYF. CDR3 coding DNA: TGTGCCTGGAGTAGGGGGTACGAGCAGTACTTC.

V and J are TRBV5-1 and TRBJ1-6; D is undetermined. CDR1 is SGHRS and CDR2 is YFSETQ in the germline V gene. V lost 0 bases and J 0 bases, leaving 19 bases between the germline ends. The CDR3 runs to 20 residues. CDR3 sequence reads: CASSLEPIRTGSSYNSPLHF. In nucleotides, the CDR3 is TGCGCCAGCAGCTTGGAACCAATAAGGACGGGGAGCTCCTATAATTCACCCCTCCACTTT.